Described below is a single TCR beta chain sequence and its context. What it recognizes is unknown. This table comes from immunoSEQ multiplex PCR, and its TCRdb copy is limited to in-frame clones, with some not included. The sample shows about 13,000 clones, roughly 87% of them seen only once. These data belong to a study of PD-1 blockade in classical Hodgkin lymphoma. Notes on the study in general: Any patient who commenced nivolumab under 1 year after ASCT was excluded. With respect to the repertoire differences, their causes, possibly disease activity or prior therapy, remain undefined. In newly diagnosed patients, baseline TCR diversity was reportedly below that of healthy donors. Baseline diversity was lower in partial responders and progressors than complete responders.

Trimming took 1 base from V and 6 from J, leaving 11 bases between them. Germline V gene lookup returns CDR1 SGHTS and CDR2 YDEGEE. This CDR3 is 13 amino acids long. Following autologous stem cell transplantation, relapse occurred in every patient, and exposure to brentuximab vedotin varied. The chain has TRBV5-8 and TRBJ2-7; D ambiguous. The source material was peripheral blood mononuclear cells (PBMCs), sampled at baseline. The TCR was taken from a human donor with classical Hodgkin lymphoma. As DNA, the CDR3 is TGTGCCAGCAGCTTGTCCCCCGGGCTCGAGCAGTACTTC. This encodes CASSLSPGLEQYF.